The next 8 T cell receptor beta chains were all read from a single sample in a study of blood T cell repertoires in COVID-19. TCRdb keeps only in-frame clones here, not all; method: immunoSEQ multiplex PCR. The sample includes about 190,000 clones, around 80% of them seen just once. Input material: peripheral blood. The receptors originated from a man aged 25 to 40 with active or convalescent COVID-19.

V gene TRBV5-8 combines with J gene TRBJ2-5, with 16 bases identical to TRBD2. V lost 2 bases to trimming and J lost 3 bases; unmatched junction nucleotides: 7. The V gene's germline CDR1 is SGHTS and CDR2 YDEGEE. This CDR3 spans 18 amino acids. CDR3 nucleotide sequence: TGTGCCAGCAGCTTTGCCGGGACTAGCGGGGGGGCCGAAGAGACCCAGTACTTC. Protein sequence: CASSFAGTSGGAEETQYF.

V is TRBV7-6 and J is TRBJ1-3; 7 nucleotides line up with TRBD1. The junction had 6 bases not matched to a gene; V was cut back by 1 base and J by 0 bases. CDR1 and CDR2 from the germline V gene are SGHVS and FNYEAQ. This CDR3 has 17 residues. CDR3 DNA sequence: TGTGCCAGCAGCTTAGTGGCAGGGGGTAACTCTGGAAACACCATATATTTT. The encoded protein is CASSLVAGGNSGNTIYF.

This clone was detected only once. The chain joins TRBV25-1 to TRBJ2-3; 12 bases fit TRBD2. J gave up 2 bases and V 4 bases, and 4 bases lay outside the gene matches. CDR1 MGHDK and CDR2 SYGVNS come from the germline V gene. The CDR3 contains 16 residues. The CDR3 region is CASSAPSGRATDTQYF. The DNA of the CDR3 is TGTGCCAGCAGTGCCCCTAGCGGGAGGGCCACAGATACGCAGTATTTT.

The rearrangement uses TRBV6-2 or TRBV6-3 and TRBJ2-6; D gene uncertain. V lost 4 bases and J lost 4, with 8 bases in between. This CDR3 spans 14 amino acids. CDR1 is MNHEY, CDR2 SVGEGT, per germline. The CDR3 nucleotides are TGTGCCAGCAGTTTGGCACCAGGGGCCAACGTCCTGACTTTC. Amino acids: CASSLAPGANVLTF.

This chain links TRBV6-1 with TRBJ1-2; weak D call: TRBD1 (5 bases). The V end lost 2 bases, the J end lost 2 bases, and 12 bases lay between the germline ends. Germline values: CDR1 MNHNS, CDR2 SASEGT. This CDR3 is 15 amino acids long. CDR3 coding DNA: TGTGCCAGCAGTGAACTCACGGCAGGGAACTATGGCTACACCTTC. This encodes CASSELTAGNYGYTF.

J is TRBJ2-2 and V is TRBV19; TRBD1 might be the D (5 bases). Germline values: CDR1 LNHDA, CDR2 SQIVND (reference sequence). Between the trimmed V and J ends, which lost 7 bases and 0 bases, there was a span of 9 bases. CDR3 length equals 14 residues. CDR3 nucleotides: TGTGCCAGTAAAGGCAGGGCGAACACCGGGGAGCTGTTTTTT. Translated: CASKGRANTGELFF.

This clone was detected ten times or more. This chain links TRBV13 with TRBJ1-1; D may be TRBD1 (5 bases). V was cut by 3 bases and J by 2 bases, with 10 bases left in between. The CDR3 sequence is 14 residues long. CDR1 PRHDT and CDR2 FYEKMQ come from the germline V gene (reference sequence). The CDR3 sequence is CASSLGRANTEAFF. The CDR3 DNA follows: TGTGCCAGCAGCTTGGGCAGGGCAAACACTGAAGCTTTCTTT.

The V gene is TRBV7-3, the J gene TRBJ2-3, with D perhaps TRBD2 (6 bases). The germline V and J ends were trimmed by 5 bases and 3 bases, with 18 bases remaining between them. Germline V gene data show CDR1 as SGHTA and CDR2 as FQGTGA. The CDR3 loop spans 16 amino acids. CDR3 DNA sequence: TGTGCCAGCAGCCCTTTCCGGGGGACTGGTACAGATACGCAGTATTTT. Its translation is CASSPFRGTGTDTQYF.